This T cell receptor (beta chain) was profiled in a study of blood T cell repertoires in COVID-19. Looking at the study overall: COVID-19 samples from acute and convalescent phases originated in the United States, Italy and Spain. Sources were T cells, B-cell-depleted T cells, or PBMCs; the material itself was cDNA or gDNA.

Trimming shortened V by 4 bases and J by 6 bases, and 6 bases separated the two germline ends. The CDR3 loop spans 12 amino acids. Germline assignment: CDR1 MGHRA and CDR2 YSYEKL. In the original analysis: It was from reference gene primer amplification that nucleated cell counts were estimated. The assay was immunoSEQ multiplex PCR, and TCRdb's table has in-frame clones only and misses some. V, J and clone size are those of that table, while D and trimming were read from the DNA. The sample has 350,000 or so clones; around 88% are singletons. Material: peripheral blood. The chain employs TRBV4-1 and TRBJ2-2; D is perhaps TRBD1 (6 bases). This TCR was recovered from a woman between 25 and 40 years old with COVID-19, enrolled during active disease. The CDR3 is CASSRGPGELFF. For the CDR3, the DNA is TGCGCCAGCAGCCGGGGGCCCGGGGAGCTGTTTTTT.